Listed below are T cell receptor beta chains from one sample, sequenced in a study of blood T cell repertoires in COVID-19. Libraries were prepared by immunoSEQ multiplex PCR; TCRdb keeps only in-frame clonotypes and omits some of them. The table lists 84,000 or so clones, approximately 78% of them singletons. Input material: peripheral blood. These receptors were collected from a woman of 80 years or more with acute or convalescent COVID-19. Both conserved end residues are part of each CDR3. The D gene is left open where the match is weak. The size entry is marked missing in some rows and otherwise reads once, few, many or a size class.

>-|TRBD1|TRBV27|TRBJ2-2
TGTGCCAGCAGTTTGCGCAGGGGGCTTTCGAACACCGGGGAGCTGTTTTTT
CASSLRRGLSNTGELFF
>-|-|TRBV15|TRBJ2-5
TGTGCCACCAGCAGCGTTAGTGAAGAGACCCAGTACTTC
CATSSVSEETQYF
>few|-|TRBV18|TRBJ1-3
TGTGCCAGCTCACAGACCCTCGGACACTCTGGAAACACCATATATTTT
CASSQTLGHSGNTIYF
>-|TRBD1|TRBV5-1|TRBJ1-4
TGCGCCAGCAGCTCCAAGGGGGCGGCTAATGAAAAACTGTTTTTT
CASSSKGAANEKLFF
>-|-|TRBV21-1|TRBJ2-5
TGTGCCAGCAGCATAGGACTAGGGGAGGGGGAGACCCAGTACTTC
CASSIGLGEGETQYF
>-|-|TRBV6-5|TRBJ2-7
TGTGCCAGTCAGGACAGTGGAGGCCACGAGCAGTACTTC
CASQDSGGHEQYF
>-|-|TRBV2|TRBJ2-7
TGTGCCACCCAGGCAAGCTCCCACGAGCAGTACTTC
CATQASSHEQYF
>-|-|TRBV6-6|TRBJ1-1
TGTGCCAGCAGAACCCCCGTCCGAGCGAACACTGAAGCTTTCTTT
CASRTPVRANTEAFF
>once|TRBD2|TRBV28|TRBJ2-5
TGTGCCAGCAGAGGCGGGGGTCGGGAGACCCAGTACTTC
CASRGGGRETQYF
>-|TRBD2|TRBV6-1|TRBJ2-1
TGTGCCAGCAGTGATTCTAGCGGGACCCTCGAGCAGTTCTTC
CASSDSSGTLEQFF
>-|-|TRBV7-2|TRBJ2-5
TGTGCCAGCAGCTCCAACAGGGTTGAAGAGACCCAGTACTTC
CASSSNRVEETQYF
>-|TRBD1|TRBV11-2|TRBJ1-1
TGTGCCAGCAGTCTTACAGGGGACGGGTCGGCTTTCTTT
CASSLTGDGSAFF
>-|TRBD1|TRBV5-1|TRBJ1-1
TGCGCCAGCAAGGGGGCTTTGAACACTGAAGCTTTCTTT
CASKGALNTEAFF
>-|TRBD1|TRBV19|TRBJ2-1
TGTGCCAGTAGTATAAGGCAGGGGGCGCTGGGTCCGAATGAGCAGTTCTTC
CASSIRQGALGPNEQFF
>few|TRBD1|TRBV5-1|TRBJ1-1
TGCGCCAGCAGCATAGGACAGGGTGTGTCTGAAGCTTTCTTT
CASSIGQGVSEAFF
>-|-|TRBV10-2|TRBJ2-7
TGCGCCAGCAGTGAGTCGTTCACGGTCCGGTCCTACGAGCAGTACTTC
CASSESFTVRSYEQYF
>-|-|TRBV6-5|TRBJ2-3
TGTGCCAGCAGGGCCAGCACAGATACGCAGTATTTT
CASRASTDTQYF
>-|TRBD1|TRBV5-4|TRBJ2-7
TGTGCCAGCAGCTTGGCCGGGACAGGGACGTACGAGCAGTACTTC
CASSLAGTGTYEQYF
>-|-|TRBV28|TRBJ1-1
TGTGCCAGCAGCAACGGGGGGGTTGGCACTGAAGCTTTCTTT
CASSNGGVGTEAFF
>few|-|TRBV21-1|TRBJ2-1
TGTGCCAGCAGCCGGCGGGGGGGCCGGGAGCAGTTCTTC
CASSRRGGREQFF
>-|-|TRBV10-1|TRBJ1-5
TGCGCCAGCAGTGAGGGGCCCAATCAGCCCCAGCATTTT
CASSEGPNQPQHF
>-|-|TRBV6-2/TRBV6-3|TRBJ2-5
TGTGCCAGCAGTTACTCGAGGCCCGGGGTGGCGGGGACCCAGTACTTC
CASSYSRPGVAGTQYF
>-|TRBD1|TRBV2|TRBJ1-5
TGTGCCAGCAGCGAAGGGACAGGGGGCGGTCAGCCCCAGCATTTT
CASSEGTGGGQPQHF
>-|-|TRBV5-4|TRBJ2-5
TGTGCCAGCAGCCGCGGGCCGGAGGTGAAGACCCAGTACTTC
CASSRGPEVKTQYF
>-|-|TRBV4-2|TRBJ1-4
TGTGCCAGCAGCCAAGATTTCTTGGGAGACACCTCCGAAAAACTGTTTTTT
CASSQDFLGDTSEKLFF
>-|-|TRBV18|TRBJ1-5
TGTGCCAGCTCACCCGTCGGCAGGGTCCGGTATCAGCCCCAGCATTTT
CASSPVGRVRYQPQHF
>-|-|TRBV6-1|TRBJ1-2
TGTGCCAGCAGTGAAGGGGGGGGCTACTATGGCTACACCTTC
CASSEGGGYYGYTF
>-|TRBD1|TRBV5-4|TRBJ2-1
TGTGCCAGCAGCCAACAGACAGGGGGCGGGATCAATGAGCAGTTCTTC
CASSQQTGGGINEQFF
>-|TRBD1|TRBV7-8|TRBJ1-5
TGTGCCAGCAGCTATGGGACAGGTAATCAGCCCCAGCATTTT
CASSYGTGNQPQHF
>once|TRBD2|TRBV20-1|TRBJ2-7
TGCAGTGCTAGTACTCCCGGGACTAGCTACGAGCAGTACTTC
CSASTPGTSYEQYF
>-|TRBD1|TRBV6-5|TRBJ1-1
TGTGCCAGCAGCGGGGACAGATCCCACACTGAAGCTTTCTTT
CASSGDRSHTEAFF
>-|-|TRBV7-9|TRBJ2-3
TGTGCCAGCAGCCCCGCTAAAGATACGCAGTATTTT
CASSPAKDTQYF
>once|TRBD1|TRBV5-1|TRBJ1-6
TGCGCCAGCAGCCTCCTGACAGGGGACGTCCAGACACCCCTCCACTTT
CASSLLTGDVQTPLHF
>-|-|TRBV4-1|TRBJ2-7
TGCGCCAGCAGCCAAGATAGTCAAATATCCTACGAGCAGTACTTC
CASSQDSQISYEQYF
>-|-|TRBV14|TRBJ2-2
TGTGCCAGCAGCCAAGCGAGGGCCGGGGAGCTGTTTTTT
CASSQARAGELFF
>few|TRBD2|TRBV9|TRBJ2-3
TGTGCCAGCAGCCTACGGACTAGCGGCCTCACAGATACGCAGTATTTT
CASSLRTSGLTDTQYF
>-|-|TRBV6-5|TRBJ1-3
TGTGCCAGCAGTCTTACAGGGAGCTCTGGAAACACCATATATTTT
CASSLTGSSGNTIYF
>-|-|TRBV7-2|TRBJ1-1
TGTGCCAGCAGCTTATATGCGGTAGGTTCGACTGAAGCTTTCTTT
CASSLYAVGSTEAFF
>-|TRBD2|TRBV7-2|TRBJ2-1
TGTGCCAGCAGCTTATCTCCGGGACTAGCGGGAGGAAAGGAGAATGAGCAGTTCTTC
CASSLSPGLAGGKENEQFF
>-|TRBD1|TRBV11-2|TRBJ1-1
TGTGCCAGCAGCTCGTCCCCGAGACAGGGAGACACTGAAGCTTTCTTT
CASSSSPRQGDTEAFF
>-|-|TRBV10-3|TRBJ2-7
TGTGCCATCAGTGAGGTCTCCTCCTACGAGCAGTACTTC
CAISEVSSYEQYF
>-|-|TRBV11-2|TRBJ1-3
TGTGCCAGCAGCTTGGGCAAACCTGGAAACACCATATATTTT
CASSLGKPGNTIYF